The present T cell receptor beta chain was sequenced within a study of cytomegalovirus exposure and HLA in healthy donors (dated by TCRdb to about 2017). Looking at the study overall: In an earlier analysis of around 540 of the donors, 276 Gb of sequence data and approximately 100 million unique TCR beta sequences from 150 million to 200 million T cells were reported. In addition to the first cohort of 666 subjects, a separate validation cohort of 100 to 150 different subjects was used. The number of typed donors differed by locus: about 620-640 for A, B, C, DRB1 and DQB1; about 520 for DQA1; approximately 600 for DPA1; and 400 to 480 for DPB1. The study was designed to test whether signatures of past pathogen exposure could be identified by cataloging public T cell receptors. Alongside the repertoire data, information on donor age, sex, ethnicity and CMV serostatus was compiled. An earlier analysis of 450 to 750 of the donors used high-throughput TCR beta sequencing to judge whether each TCR beta V gene segment behaved as functional or pseudogenic. All discovery cohort repertoires had been generated using a single sequencing platform. A later genetic analysis took genome-wide SNP genotypes for about 55% of the 666 donors and used that subset as a discovery cohort. The study combined high-throughput TCR immunosequencing, statistical association of individual TCRs with disease status, and machine learning to predict cytomegalovirus infection status. A later analysis re-analyzed previously published TCR beta repertoires from roughly 630 donors and added high-resolution HLA genotyping to study TCR occurrence patterns. Approximately 310 gigabases of sequencing data and around 85 million unique TCR sequences made up an early release that covered nearly 650 HLA-typed donors. Because of strong linkage in the cohort, five DR-DQ haplotypes were treated as single units for association and clustering. In the later analysis, no new phenotypic data were used to find candidate immune exposures; instead, reliance was placed on TCR beta sequences and their occurrence across donors. The study profiled the T cell repertoires of hundreds of subjects by immunosequencing and related them to cytomegalovirus serostatus. Among over 350 genotyped donors of the cohort, an average of roughly 240,000 unique TCR beta nucleotide sequences were sequenced per donor, around 18% of them non-productive. Among the approximately 400 genotyped donors, about 83% belonged to the genetic ancestry cluster associated with self-reported Caucasian donors. HLA typing included class I and class II loci at four-digit resolution.

Results and caveats for the whole study, not just this receptor: A later genetic analysis reported fewer N-insertions in productive TCRs among donors in an Asian-associated ancestry cluster than the roughly 640-donor mean. While some public TCRs were present in many individuals, most TCR sequences turned up only very rarely across donors. Linkage disequilibrium might explain the correlated functional status among segregating V segments, but an unknown experimental factor could not be excluded. Because counts were too low, about 17 rarely observed V segments, including chromosome 9 orphons, were excluded from the earlier analysis of 587 of the donors. Strong co-occurrence of HLA alleles, especially DR and DQ, made assigning TCR associations to individual alleles difficult. This cohort had only TCR beta chains sequenced, and the lack of alpha or paired-chain data limited which features could be detected. Because HLA typing was unavailable for some donors at each locus, only the typed subset was used in association tests. In an earlier analysis of some 640 of the donors, most TCR beta V segments were observed in productive rearrangements about 87% or about 30% of the time, broadly matching IMGT annotations. The sequencing pipeline was judged likely to have produced a cluster of highly shared sequence variants as a technical artifact. It was suggested by the authors that the approach could potentially be generalized to other disease states and immunological phenotypes. Cytomegalovirus status was reported to be diagnosed by the classifier with high specificity and sensitivity in both the original and validation cohorts. The 87-base-pair reads could not distinguish some IMGT-functional V segments, including TRBV6-2 and TRBV6-3, so those segments were excluded. In a later analysis, TCR association rates were found to vary across HLA loci, with the most associated TCRs seen for DRB1 alleles and the fewest for HLA-C alleles. In the study, around 160 TCR beta chains were listed as associated with cytomegalovirus. In a later analysis, several top co-occurrence clusters were reported to appear linked to parvovirus B19, influenza, CMV and Epstein-Barr virus. According to a later analysis, most CMV-associated TCR beta chains appeared to be HLA-restricted, and the HLA associations seemed to be driven largely by CMV exposure. Compared with equally common non-associated chains, HLA-associated TCR beta chains in a later analysis were more clonally expanded and had lower generation probabilities. The only immune exposure information available for the cohort was CMV serostatus. In vitro tests confirmed that three of the cytomegalovirus-associated TCR beta chains recognize cytomegalovirus antigens. A further reported finding was that TCR beta sequences accurately predicted the HLA-A and HLA-B alleles for most subjects in the first cohort. Roughly uniform sequencing depth across donors was assumed in presence/absence analyses, although this assumption may not hold. V-gene and J-gene trimming of TCR beta chains was associated with a missense DCLRE1C variant in a later genetic analysis, and the association was replicated in an independent cohort. A later analysis associated 17,000 or so TCR beta sequences with specific HLA alleles at a false discovery rate of 0.05.

Sequences SGHRS (CDR1) and YFSETQ (CDR2) are obtained from the germline V gene. Relative to germline, V is missing 4 bases and J is missing 3 bases, with 8 bases of the junction outside any gene match. Taken from cysteine to phenylalanine, the CDR3 has 15 residues. Solely the CDR3 DNA is kept, with 45 bases framed from the first base. The library was produced with the immunoSEQ multiplex PCR assay. For the multiplex PCR, a mixture combining 60 forward primers for TCR Vbeta segments and 13 reverse primers for TCR Jbeta segments was used. Amplification of the CDR3 region of rearranged TCR beta genes was performed with a multiplex PCR assay on genomic DNA. On the Illumina HiSeq System, the amplified TCR beta libraries were sequenced as 87-base-pair reads. For the original study's pipeline: A later analysis tallied roughly 80 million unique TCR beta chains across the 600 to 700 repertoires, and about 10 million of those chains were shared by two or more donors. Raw reads were error-corrected and collapsed into unique sequences with a nearest-neighbor algorithm that merged closely related sequences to remove PCR and sequencing errors. To assign V, D and J gene segments, CDR3 sequences were aligned to IMGT reference sequences. For a sequence to be retained, a match of at least six nucleotides to both a V gene segment and a J gene segment was required. A rearrangement counted as productive if the CDR3 had no stop codons and remained in frame with V and J, and every other rearrangement counted as non-productive. Following IMGT convention, CDR3 was defined as the stretch from the second conserved V-encoded cysteine to the conserved J-encoded phenylalanine. The earlier analysis of 500 to 600 of the donors excluded sequences that lacked an unambiguous match to a single V gene segment. In an earlier analysis of 450 to 700 of the donors, V segments were called functional above 56.7% productive rearrangements and were called segregating when the between-donor standard deviation exceeded 5%. A statistical classification framework was built for diagnosing cytomegalovirus status from the catalog of TCR beta chain sequences. In a later analysis, TCR nucleotide sequences were compared against IMGT/GENE-DB human TR gene sequences so that V and J genes could be assigned. Using the TCRdist pipeline, a later analysis assigned CDR3 sequences along with most-parsimonious VDJ recombination scenarios. In a later analysis, each TCR beta chain was defined by its CDR3 amino acid sequence together with its V-gene family, and reads without a unique V-gene family were excluded. A later analysis removed 500 to 600 highly shared, low-generation-probability nucleotide sequences to deal with suspected cross-contamination and a sequencing artifact. In a later analysis, a clonal expansion index for each public chain was calculated from normalized within-repertoire ranks of inferred template counts. In a later analysis, generation probabilities were computed with a VDJ recombination model fitted to out-of-frame rearrangements, and the resulting probabilities were checked against IGoR. In a later analysis, hypergeometric tests were used to score TCR-TCR, TCR-HLA and TCR-CMV co-occurrence, with a repertoire-size bias correction applied to TCR pairs. To estimate false discovery rates, a later analysis permuted the HLA or CMV assignments 20 times. In a later analysis, co-occurring TCRs were grouped using DBSCAN, with TCRdist sequence similarity added in when clustering inside HLA-allele-positive subsets. Repertoires with fewer than 30,000 or more than 120,000 public chains, plus five repertoires with anomalous nucleotide sharing, were excluded from co-occurrence clustering. TCRdb carries this immuneACCESS record with in-frame sequences only. Its versions omit some clonotypes, under half of them owing to an unresolved V gene in the studies checked, with the rest unexplained. That table furnishes V, J and clone size, whereas the DNA furnished D and trimming. Here the sample has roughly 110,000 clones; about 76% occur a single time. Of the sample, 5% to 7.5% falls within the top ten clones.

The cohort comprised some 680 healthy bone marrow donors. At the time of sampling, all cohort members were nominally healthy, though unrecorded immune exposures were likely present. The donor tested CMV seropositive and was one of the 289 seropositive cohort members. A peripheral blood sample was provided by each donor, and peripheral blood mononuclear cells were used for TCR beta sequencing. The Qiagen DNeasy Blood Extraction Kit was used to extract genomic DNA from the blood cell samples. Regarding this clone: This clone's antigen is unknown. No clone much larger than this one lies a single base away; base qualities are absent.

Here the chain combines TRBV5-1 and TRBJ2-7; a stretch of 9 junction bases matches TRBD1. This clonotype originated in a woman aged 45 to 65 in good health and CMV-seropositive. The specimen sequenced was PBMCs. CDR3 region: CASSREGQGIYEQYF. Here is the DNA: TGCGCCAGCAGCCGAGAGGGACAGGGAATCTACGAGCAGTACTTC.